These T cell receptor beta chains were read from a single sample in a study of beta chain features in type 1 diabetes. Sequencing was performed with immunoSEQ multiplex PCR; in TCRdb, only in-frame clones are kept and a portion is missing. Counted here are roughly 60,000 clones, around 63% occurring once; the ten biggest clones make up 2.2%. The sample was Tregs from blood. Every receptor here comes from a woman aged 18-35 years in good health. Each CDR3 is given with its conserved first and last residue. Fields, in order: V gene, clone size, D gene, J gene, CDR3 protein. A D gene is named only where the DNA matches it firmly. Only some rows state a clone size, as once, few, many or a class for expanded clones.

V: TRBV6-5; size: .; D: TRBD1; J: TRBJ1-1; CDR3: CASSYRGRAFF
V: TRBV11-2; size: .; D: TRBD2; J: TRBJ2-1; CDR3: CASSSISGLAGAAEQFF
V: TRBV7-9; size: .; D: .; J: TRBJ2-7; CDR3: CASSSNLLQGGEQYF
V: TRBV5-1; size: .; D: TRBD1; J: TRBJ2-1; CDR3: CASSLNRGYNEQFF
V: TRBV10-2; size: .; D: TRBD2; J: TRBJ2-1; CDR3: CASSLRLAGDEQFF
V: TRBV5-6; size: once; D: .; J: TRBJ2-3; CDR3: CASSLSGPTSDTQYF
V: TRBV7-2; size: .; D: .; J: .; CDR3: CASSLVESYEQYF
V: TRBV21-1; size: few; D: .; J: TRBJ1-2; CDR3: CASSKDRGYTF
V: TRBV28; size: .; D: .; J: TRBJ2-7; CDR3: CASSLLSGGTVSYEQYF
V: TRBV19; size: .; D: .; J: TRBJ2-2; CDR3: CASSPRAGLNTGELFF
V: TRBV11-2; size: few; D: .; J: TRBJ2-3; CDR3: CASRALVSVDTQYF
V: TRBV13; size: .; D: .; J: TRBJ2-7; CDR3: CASSLDLGQSYEQYF
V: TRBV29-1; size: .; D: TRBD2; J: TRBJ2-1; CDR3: CSIYVAGLPYNEQFF
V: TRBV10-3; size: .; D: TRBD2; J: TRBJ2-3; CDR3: CAIRASGSTDTQYF
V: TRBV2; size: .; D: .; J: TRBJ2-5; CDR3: CASSQTPGETQYF
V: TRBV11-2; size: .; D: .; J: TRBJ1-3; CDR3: CASSLNRGTDTIYF
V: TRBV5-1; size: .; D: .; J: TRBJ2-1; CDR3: CASSREGPAQQFF
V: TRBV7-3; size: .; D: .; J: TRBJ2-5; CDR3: CASSLGQGETQYF
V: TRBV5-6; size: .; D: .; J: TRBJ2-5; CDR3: CASSSYQETQYF
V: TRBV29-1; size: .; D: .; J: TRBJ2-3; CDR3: CSVRQSDTQYF